These 21 T cell receptor beta chains originate from one sample sequenced in a study of CD8+CD57+ T cells in acquired aplastic anemia. Both TCR beta VDJ combination and CDR3 sequence profiling were carried out. Genomic DNA was the template for this profiling. TCRdb recomputed calls from the reads with MiXCR, one row per CDR3 protein. This table holds 90,000 to 130,000 distinct CDR3 sequences, around 53% found once. Sequences were obtained from sorted CD4+, CD8+, or CD8+CD57+ T cells (not recorded which) from PBMCs. These receptors all stem from a human donor in good health, serving as a control.

This clonotype was counted once. The chain couples TRBV11-1 to TRBJ1-6; possibly TRBD1 for D (5 bases). This CDR3 comprises 16 residues. Germline loops: CDR1 SGHAT, CDR2 FQDESV (reference sequence). Trimming shortened V by 5 bases and J by 0 bases, and 11 bases separated the two germline ends. The CDR3 is CASSPARDSYNSPLHF. Written as DNA, the CDR3 is TGTGCCAGCAGCCCAGCCAGGGACTCCTATAATTCACCCCTCCACTTT.

Details on this clonotype: A much larger clone lies a single base off, so this may be a read error. This chain links TRBV4-3 with TRBJ2-5; 7 nucleotides align to TRBD1. The CDR3 has 15 residues. Per germline, CDR1 LGHNA and CDR2 YSLEER. In nucleotides, the CDR3 is TGCGCCGGCAGCCAAACCGGGACAGAGAAAGAGACCCAGTACTTC. Translation gives CAGSQTGTEKETQYF.

The V and J genes are TRBV15 and TRBJ1-5, with 11 bases fitting TRBD1. There are 15 residues in the CDR3. The ends lost 1 base at V and 7 bases at J; junction bases unmatched: 3. Looked up from germline, CDR1 is LNHNV and CDR2 is YYDKDF (reference sequence). Written as DNA, the CDR3 is TGTGCCACCAGCAGAGGGGGGACAGGGGGACAGCCCCAGCATTTT. It translates to CATSRGGTGGQPQHF. Based on the CDR3 plus reference TRBV15 and TRBJ1-5, the full variable domain is DAMVIQNPRYQVTQFGKPVTLSCSQTLNHNVMYWYQQKSSQAPKLLFHYYDKDFNNEADTPDNFQSRRPNTSFCFLDIRSPGLGDTAMYLCATSRGGTGGQPQHFGDGTRLSIL.

As concerns this clonotype: The junction departs from germline at one end; a sequencing error may be responsible. V is TRBV29-1 and J is TRBJ1-1, with D perhaps TRBD1 (5 bases). This CDR3 has 12 residues. The germline gives CDR1 SQVTM, CDR2 ANQGSEA. CDR3 sequence (DNA): TGCAGCGTTCTACTGGGGCGCACTGAAGCTTCCTTT. Amino acids: CSVLLGRTEASF.

The rearrangement joins TRBV12-3 or TRBV12-4 to TRBJ1-2, with D perhaps matching TRBD1 (5 bases). The V and J ends lost 7 bases and 7 bases respectively, with 16 bases between them. CDR3 length: 13 residues. The CDR3 reads CASTATQGPGYTF. As DNA, the CDR3 is TGTGCCAGCACCGCTACTCAGGGACCTGGCTACACCTTC.

This clonotype was recorded many times. The gene calls are TRBV13 and TRBJ2-2; TRBD1 agrees at 7 bases. Germline V gene data show CDR1 as PRHDT and CDR2 as FYEKMQ (reference sequence). With 6 bases clipped from V and 6 bases from J, the junction kept 7 bases outside the gene matches. The CDR3 length is 14 residues. CDR3 sequence: CASSKPQGAGELFF. In nucleotides, the CDR3 is TGTGCCAGCAGTAAGCCCCAGGGGGCCGGGGAGCTGTTTTTT.

Details on this clonotype: A read error may produce the germline difference seen at one junction end. The CDR3 protein is CASSLGGGGRDEQHF. DNA for the CDR3: TGTGCCAGCAGCTTAGGCGGAGGGGGACGCGACGAGCAGCACTTC. The rearrangement links TRBV7-3 to TRBJ2-7, with D perhaps TRBD1 or TRBD2 (6 bases each). Per the germline V gene, CDR1 is SGHTA and CDR2 is FQGTGA. This CDR3 contains 15 residues. The full variable domain, rest sourced from reference TRBV7-3 and TRBJ2-7, is GAGVSQTPSNKVTEKGKYVELRCDPISGHTALYWYRQSLGQGPEFLIYFQGTGAADDSGLPNDRFFAVRPEGSVSTLKIQRTERGDSAVYLCASSLGGGGRDEQHFGPGTRLTVT.

The chain has TRBV25-1 and TRBJ2-7, with a possible D match to TRBD1 (6 bases). Germline values: CDR1 MGHDK, CDR2 SYGVNS. The V gene lost 6 bases and the J gene lost 5 bases, with 11 bases spanning the gap. The CDR3 extends over 12 amino acids. CDR3 residues: CASSLGANEQYF. CDR3 nucleotide sequence: TGTGCCAGCAGCCTGGGGGCGAACGAGCAGTACTTC.

In its sample, this clonotype was seen many times. This sequence may be a read error, since a much larger clone differs from it by one base. The chain couples TRBV25-1 to TRBJ2-3; D remains ambiguous. Germline CDR1 and CDR2: MGHDK and SYGVNS. The CDR3 runs to 12 residues. DNA for the CDR3: TGTGCCAGCAGTGAAAGCATAGATACGCAGTATTTT. It is translated as CASSESIDTQYF. Filled out from reference TRBV25-1 and TRBJ2-3, the complete variable domain reads EADIYQTPRYLVIGTGKKITLECSQTMGHDKMYWYQQDPGMELHLIHYSYGVNSTEKGDLSSESTVSRIRTEHFPLTLESARPSHTSQYLCASSESIDTQYFGPGTRLTVL.

The chain carries TRBV10-1 and TRBJ2-3, with 9 positions matching TRBD2. Trimming removed 5 bases from V and 6 bases from J; junction bases left unmatched: 3. CDR3 length: 13 residues. Germline CDR1 reads WNHNN; CDR2 reads SYGVQD (reference sequence). CDR3 loop: CASSLAGLDTQYF. The CDR3 DNA reads TGCGCCAGCAGTCTAGCGGGACTGGATACGCAGTATTTT.

This clonotype was recorded a few times. Given the absence of the conserved phenylalanine or tryptophan at the CDR3 end, a read error is likely. The DNA is left out, because the CDR3 cannot be placed on it with certainty; the CDR3 is given as TCRdb lists it. This chain joins TRBV7-3 and TRBJ2-7; TRBD2 reflects the table's D call only, with no check against the DNA. The CDR3 is 8 residues long, counting both termini. Germline V gene data show CDR1 as SGHTA and CDR2 as FQGTGA. The CDR3 here is CASSLVAG.

This clonotype was seen ten or more times. This rearrangement joins TRBV20-1 to TRBJ1-1, with TRBD1 as a possible D gene (5 bases). CDR3 length: 12 amino acids. Trimming removed 6 bases at V and 3 bases at J, with 11 bases between. The germline V gene has CDR1 DFQATT and CDR2 SNEGSKA (reference sequence). The CDR3 nucleotides are TGCAGTGCCCCGGGACGACACACTGAAGCTTTCTTT. Translated, it gives CSAPGRHTEAFF.

The chain recombines TRBV7-9 with TRBJ1-6, with D possibly matching TRBD1 (5 bases). CDR3 size: 13 residues. Looked up from germline, CDR1 is SEHNR and CDR2 is FQNEAQ (reference sequence). The ends were cut back, 2 bases at V and 8 bases at J, with 7 bases in the middle. The CDR3 loop reads CASSLMGDSPLHF. For the CDR3, the DNA is TGTGCCAGCAGCTTAATGGGGGATTCACCCCTCCACTTT.

This chain uses TRBV2 with TRBJ2-5; D possibly matches TRBD1 or TRBD2 (5 bases each). The CDR3 runs to 14 residues. Germline CDR1 SNHLY, CDR2 FYNNEI. Trimming shortened V by 2 bases and J by 5 bases, and 12 bases separated the two germline ends. The CDR3 is CASSEIRGVETQYF. For the CDR3, the DNA is TGTGCCAGCAGTGAAATTCGAGGGGTCGAGACCCAGTACTTC.

A note on this clonotype: A read error may produce the germline difference seen at one junction end. The genes are TRBV15 and TRBJ2-3; a weak D match, TRBD1 (5 bases). This CDR3 comprises 15 residues. Germline V CDR1 and CDR2: LNHNV, YYDKDF (reference sequence). CDR3 in DNA: TGTGCCACCAGCAGAGATAAGCATGCCACAGGTACGCAGTATTTT. This sequence encodes CATSRDKHATGTQYF.

In its sample, this clonotype was seen many times. The rearrangement links TRBV25-1 to TRBJ1-2; 12 nucleotides match TRBD1. From germline, CDR1 is MGHDK and CDR2 SYGVNS. This CDR3 has 14 amino acids. Losses at the gene ends were 5 bases for V and 8 bases for J; bases not matched to a gene: 6. The CDR3 nucleotides are TGTGCCAGCAGTACAGCCGGGACAGGGGGCGGCTACACCTTC. Translation: CASSTAGTGGGYTF.

The sample holds many counts of this clonotype. The chain is built from TRBV19 and TRBJ1-2, with D possibly being TRBD1 (5 bases). V was shortened by 5 bases and J by 4 bases, with 11 bases between the two germline ends. CDR3 length: 13 amino acids. Germline V gene lookup returns CDR1 LNHDA and CDR2 SQIVND (reference sequence). The DNA for the CDR3 is TGTGCCAGTAGTCCCGACAGCCTCTATGGCTACACCTTC. This encodes CASSPDSLYGYTF.

This rearrangement joins TRBV11-1 to TRBJ1-6, with D possibly TRBD1 on 5 matching bases. Germline-derived CDR1 and CDR2 are SGHAT and FQDESV (reference sequence). The CDR3 covers 16 residues. V was clipped by 3 bases and J by 6 bases, with 15 bases between them. CDR3 bases: TGTGCCAGCAGCTTTCAGGGAGGTTATAGTAATTCACCCCTCCACTTT. Translating it yields CASSFQGGYSNSPLHF.

Details on this clonotype: A much bigger clone sits one base away, suggesting this may be a read error. This is likely a read error, given that the CDR3 carries no conserved phenylalanine or tryptophan at its end. The V call is TRBV5-4, the J call TRBJ1-2, with D tentatively TRBD1 (5 bases). Per the germline V gene, CDR1 is SGHNT and CDR2 is YYREEE (reference sequence). Trimming pared 4 bases from V and 10 bases from J, leaving 14 bases between. The CDR3 covers 12 residues. The CDR3 bases are TGTGCCAGCAGCCGTATGATAGGGGACTACACCCTC. Translating gives CASSRMIGDYTL.

A remark on this clonotype: This could be a read error, since a much larger clone is one nucleotide away. The V call is TRBV27, the J call TRBJ1-2; no definite D call. CDR1 and CDR2 (germline): MNHEY, SMNVEV (reference sequence). V was pared by 4 bases and J by 7 bases, with 16 bases between. CDR3 length: 14 amino acids. DNA of the CDR3: TGTGCCAGCAGTTCTCTTGCAGATTTCTCTGGCTACACCTTC. It yields the protein CASSSLADFSGYTF.

In its sample, this clonotype was seen many times. This sequence joins TRBV20-1 and TRBJ1-1; TRBD1 might be the D (5 bases). CDR1 is DFQATT, CDR2 SNEGSKA, per germline (reference sequence). The CDR3 is 15 residues long. The ends were cut back, 5 bases at V and 6 bases at J, with 22 bases in the middle. CDR3 DNA sequence: TGCAGTGCTTCCCGTTACGGGGGGTGGGGAGCTGAAGCTTTCTTT. Translated, it gives CSASRYGGWGAEAFF.